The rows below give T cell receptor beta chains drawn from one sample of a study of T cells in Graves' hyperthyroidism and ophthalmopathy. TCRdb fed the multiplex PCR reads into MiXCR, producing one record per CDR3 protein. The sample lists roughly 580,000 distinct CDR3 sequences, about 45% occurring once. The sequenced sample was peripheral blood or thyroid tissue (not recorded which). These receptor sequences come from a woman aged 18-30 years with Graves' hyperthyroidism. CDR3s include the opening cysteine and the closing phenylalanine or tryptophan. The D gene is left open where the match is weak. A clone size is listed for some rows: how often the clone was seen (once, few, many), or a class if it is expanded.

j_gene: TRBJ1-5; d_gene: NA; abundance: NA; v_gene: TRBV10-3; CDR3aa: CARSPDGNQPQHF; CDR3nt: TGTGCCCGCAGCCCAGACGGGAATCAGCCCCAGCATTTT
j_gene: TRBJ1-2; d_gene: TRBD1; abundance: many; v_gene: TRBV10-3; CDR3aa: CAISESQGVNYGYTF; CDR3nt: TGTGCCATCAGTGAGTCGCAGGGGGTGAACTATGGCTACACCTTC
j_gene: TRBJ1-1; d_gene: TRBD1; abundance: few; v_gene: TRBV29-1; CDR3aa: CSVDNGRTGGSEAFF; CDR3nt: TGCAGCGTTGACAACGGGCGGACAGGGGGCTCTGAAGCTTTCTTT
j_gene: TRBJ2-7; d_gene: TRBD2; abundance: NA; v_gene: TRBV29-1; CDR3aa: CSVISFLTSGPIYEQYF; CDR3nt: TGCAGCGTGATATCCTTCCTGACTAGCGGGCCGATTTACGAGCAGTACTTC
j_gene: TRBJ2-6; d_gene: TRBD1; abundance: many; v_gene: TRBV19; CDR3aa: CASSKTGIGGANVLTF; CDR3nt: TGTGCCAGTAGTAAGACAGGGATCGGTGGGGCCAACGTCCTGACTTTC
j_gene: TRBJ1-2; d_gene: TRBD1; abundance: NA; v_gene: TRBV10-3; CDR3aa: CAISEQTGYGYTF; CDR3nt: TGTGCCATCAGTGAGCAGACAGGGTATGGCTACACCTTC
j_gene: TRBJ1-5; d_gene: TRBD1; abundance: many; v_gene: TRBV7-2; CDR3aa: CASSLRTGGNQPQHF; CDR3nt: TGCGCCAGCAGCCTCAGGACAGGGGGCAATCAGCCCCAGCATTTT
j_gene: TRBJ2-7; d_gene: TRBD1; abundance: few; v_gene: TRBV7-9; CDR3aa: CASSQRGPGEQYF; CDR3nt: TGTGCCAGCAGCCAAAGGGGGCCGGGCGAGCAGTACTTC
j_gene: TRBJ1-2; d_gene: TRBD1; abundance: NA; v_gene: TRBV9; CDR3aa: CASRQTGAPGGCTF; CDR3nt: TGTGCCAGCAGACAAACAGGGGCCCCAGGCGGCTGCACCTTC
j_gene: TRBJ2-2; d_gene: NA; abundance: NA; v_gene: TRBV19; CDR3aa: CASIYTWELFF; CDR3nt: TGTGCCAGTATATACACCTGGGAGCTGTTTTTT
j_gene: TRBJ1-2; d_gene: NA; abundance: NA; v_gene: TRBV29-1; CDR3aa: CSSERGLTNYGYTF; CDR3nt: TGCAGCAGTGAAAGGGGCCTGACTAACTATGGCTACACCTTC
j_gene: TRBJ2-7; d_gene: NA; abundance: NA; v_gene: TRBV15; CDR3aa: CATSSPPGRNEQYF; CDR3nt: TGTGCCACCAGCAGCCCCCCCGGCCGGAACGAGCAGTACTTC
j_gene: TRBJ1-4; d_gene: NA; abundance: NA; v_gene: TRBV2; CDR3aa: CASSGSGPEKLFF; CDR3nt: TGTGCCAGCAGCGGCAGTGGGCCGGAAAAACTGTTTTTT
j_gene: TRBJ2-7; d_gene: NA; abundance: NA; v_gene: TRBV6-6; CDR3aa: CASSYSRSSYEQYF; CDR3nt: TGTGCCAGCAGTTACTCGAGGAGCTCCTACGAGCAGTACTTC
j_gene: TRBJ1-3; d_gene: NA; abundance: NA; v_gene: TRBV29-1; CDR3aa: CSVEVASGNTIYF; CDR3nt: TGCAGCGTTGAAGTTGCGTCTGGAAACACCATATATTTT
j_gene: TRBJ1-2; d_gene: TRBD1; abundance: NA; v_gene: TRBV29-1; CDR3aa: CSARQGGPTGYTF; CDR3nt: TGCAGCGCTAGACAGGGGGGGCCAACTGGCTACACCTTC
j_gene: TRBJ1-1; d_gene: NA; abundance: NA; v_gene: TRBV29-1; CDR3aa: CTTRLRAGGHTEAFF; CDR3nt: TGCACGACCCGGCTCCGGGCCGGGGGGCACACTGAAGCTTTCTTT
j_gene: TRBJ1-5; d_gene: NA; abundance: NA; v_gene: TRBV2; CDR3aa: CASSGSNSNQPQHF; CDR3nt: TGTGCTAGCAGTGGCTCGAACAGCAATCAGCCCCAGCATTTT
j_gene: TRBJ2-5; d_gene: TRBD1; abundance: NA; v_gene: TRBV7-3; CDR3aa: CASSLVRQGLYF; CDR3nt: TGTGCCAGCAGCTTAGTAAGACAGGGCCTGTACTTC
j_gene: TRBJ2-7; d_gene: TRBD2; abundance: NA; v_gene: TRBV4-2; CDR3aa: CASSSRGGENEQYF; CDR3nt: TGTGCCAGCAGCTCCCGGGGGGGGGAGAACGAGCAGTACTTC
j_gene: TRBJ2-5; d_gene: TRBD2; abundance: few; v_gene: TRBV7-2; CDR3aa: CASSQDLAGGGETQYF; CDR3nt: TGTGCCAGCAGCCAAGACCTAGCGGGAGGTGGAGAGACCCAGTACTTC
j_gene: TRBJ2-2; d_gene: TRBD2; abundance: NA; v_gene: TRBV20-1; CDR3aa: CSASTWGRGMSNTGELFF; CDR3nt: TGCAGTGCTAGTACTTGGGGGAGGGGAATGTCGAACACCGGGGAGCTGTTTTTT
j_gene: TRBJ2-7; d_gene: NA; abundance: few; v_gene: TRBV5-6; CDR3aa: CASRSTGTHYEQYF; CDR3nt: TGTGCCAGCAGATCAACCGGGACACACTACGAGCAGTACTTC
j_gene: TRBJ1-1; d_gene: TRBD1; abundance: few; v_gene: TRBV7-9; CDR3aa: CASSRPPDRGGTEAFF; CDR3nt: TGTGCCAGCAGCCGACCCCCCGACAGGGGTGGCACTGAAGCTTTCTTT
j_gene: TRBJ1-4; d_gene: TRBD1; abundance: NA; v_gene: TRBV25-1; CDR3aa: CASCGQGEKLFF; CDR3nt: TGTGCCAGCTGCGGACAGGGAGAAAAACTGTTTTTT
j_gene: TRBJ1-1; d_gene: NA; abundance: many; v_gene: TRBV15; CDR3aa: CATSTSRKFGTEAFF; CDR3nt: TGTGCCACCAGCACGTCTCGAAAGTTCGGCACTGAAGCTTTCTTT
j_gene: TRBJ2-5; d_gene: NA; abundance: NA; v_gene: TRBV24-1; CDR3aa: CATSDPADPTQYF; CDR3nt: TGTGCCACCAGTGATCCAGCGGACCCCACCCAGTACTTC
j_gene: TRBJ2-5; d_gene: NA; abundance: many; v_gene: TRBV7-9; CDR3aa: CASSLTGMGETQYF; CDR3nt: TGTGCCAGCAGCTTAACGGGCATGGGCGAGACCCAGTACTTC
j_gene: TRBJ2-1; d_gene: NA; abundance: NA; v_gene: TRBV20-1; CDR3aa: CSPAAENTLTREQFF; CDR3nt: TGCAGTCCGGCCGCGGAGAATACCCTGACTCGCGAGCAGTTCTTC
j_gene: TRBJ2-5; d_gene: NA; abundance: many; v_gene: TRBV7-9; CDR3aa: CATEQAARETQYF; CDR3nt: TGTGCCACCGAACAGGCAGCACGTGAGACCCAGTACTTC
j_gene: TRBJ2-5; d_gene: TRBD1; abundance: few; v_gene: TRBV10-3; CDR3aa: CAISDGTGGARETQYF; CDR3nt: TGTGCCATCAGCGACGGGACAGGGGGCGCGCGGGAGACCCAGTACTTC
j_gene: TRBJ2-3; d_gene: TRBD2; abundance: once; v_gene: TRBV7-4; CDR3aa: CASSPSGRGTDTQYF; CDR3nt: TGTGCCAGCAGCCCTAGCGGGAGGGGGACAGATACGCAGTATTTT
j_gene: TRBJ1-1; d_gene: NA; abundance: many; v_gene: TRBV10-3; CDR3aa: CAIRPGENTEAFF; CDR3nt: TGTGCCATCAGGCCAGGGGAGAACACTGAAGCTTTCTTT
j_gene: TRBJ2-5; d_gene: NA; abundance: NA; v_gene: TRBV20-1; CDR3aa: CSARPSGEETQYF; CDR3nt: TGCAGTGCTAGACCCTCGGGCGAAGAGACCCAGTACTTC
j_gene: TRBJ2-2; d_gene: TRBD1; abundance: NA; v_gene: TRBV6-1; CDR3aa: CASSDGQVLGELFF; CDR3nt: TGTGCCAGCAGTGACGGACAGGTCCTCGGGGAGCTGTTTTTT
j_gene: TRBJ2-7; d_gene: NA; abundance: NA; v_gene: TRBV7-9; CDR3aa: CASSQEARGFYF; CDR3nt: TGTGCCAGCAGCCAAGAGGCTAGAGGGTTTTACTTC
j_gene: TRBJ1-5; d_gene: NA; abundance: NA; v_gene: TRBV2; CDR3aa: CASSSRGLNQPQHF; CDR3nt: TGTGCCAGCAGTTCCCGGGGCCTCAATCAGCCCCAGCATTTT
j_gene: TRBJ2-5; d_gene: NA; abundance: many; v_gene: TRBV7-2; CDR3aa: CASSLRVLETQYF; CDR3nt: TGTGCCAGCAGCTTACGGGTCTTGGAGACCCAGTACTTC
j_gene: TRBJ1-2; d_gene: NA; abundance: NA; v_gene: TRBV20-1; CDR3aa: CSARILRRGDYGYTF; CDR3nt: TGCAGTGCTAGAATTCTTCGACGGGGGGACTATGGCTACACCTTC
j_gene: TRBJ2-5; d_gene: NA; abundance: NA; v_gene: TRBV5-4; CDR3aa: CASSQVGIRQETQYF; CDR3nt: TGCGCCAGCAGCCAAGTGGGTATCAGGCAGGAGACCCAGTACTTC
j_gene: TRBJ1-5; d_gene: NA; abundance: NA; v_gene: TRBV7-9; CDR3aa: CASSFSEVQPQHF; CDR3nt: TGTGCCAGCAGCTTTTCAGAAGTTCAGCCCCAGCATTTT
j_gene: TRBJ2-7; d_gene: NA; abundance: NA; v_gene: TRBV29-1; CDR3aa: CSAVDPSSYEQYF; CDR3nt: TGCAGCGCTGTCGATCCTAGCTCCTACGAGCAGTACTTC